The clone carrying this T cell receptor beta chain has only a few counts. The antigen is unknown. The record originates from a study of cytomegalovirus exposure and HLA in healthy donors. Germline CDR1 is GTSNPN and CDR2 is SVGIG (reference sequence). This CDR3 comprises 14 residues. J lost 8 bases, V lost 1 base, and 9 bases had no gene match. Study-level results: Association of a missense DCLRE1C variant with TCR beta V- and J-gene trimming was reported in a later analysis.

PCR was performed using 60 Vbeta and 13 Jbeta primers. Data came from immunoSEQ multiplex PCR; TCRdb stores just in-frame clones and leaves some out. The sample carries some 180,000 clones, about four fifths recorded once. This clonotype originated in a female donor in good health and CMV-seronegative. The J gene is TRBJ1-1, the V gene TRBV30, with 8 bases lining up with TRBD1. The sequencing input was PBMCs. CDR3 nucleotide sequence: TGTGCCTGGAGTGGCTGGGGACAGGAACCAGAAGCTTTCTTT. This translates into CAWSGWGQEPEAFF.